This is a list of T cell receptor beta chains from one sample in a study of blood T cell repertoires in COVID-19. Libraries were prepared by immunoSEQ multiplex PCR; TCRdb keeps only in-frame clonotypes and omits some of them. The sample holds 160,000 or so clones; roughly 80% are singletons and the top ten take roughly 8%. The sample taken for sequencing was PBMCs or T cells enriched from blood (not recorded which). The origin of the receptors is a woman aged 45-65 years who had recovered from COVID-19. Each CDR3 is given with its conserved first and last residue. A D gene is named only where the DNA matches it firmly. The size of a clone is reported for some rows only, either as once, few or many, or as a class for expanded clones.

17	.	.	TRBV6-2/TRBV6-3	TRBJ1-5	CASSSDHTAVIRQPQHF	TGTGCCAGCAGTTCAGATCACACAGCGGTCATTCGGCAGCCCCAGCATTTT
14	TRBD1	.	TRBV19	TRBJ2-7	CASSYGQEGYEQYF	TGTGCCAGTAGTTACGGACAGGAAGGATACGAGCAGTACTTC
14	.	.	TRBV11-2	TRBJ2-2	CASSLDGWTGELFF	TGTGCCAGCAGCCTTGACGGGTGGACCGGGGAGCTGTTTTTT
13	.	.	TRBV7-9	TRBJ2-1	CASSFVSYNEQFF	TGTGCCAGCAGCTTCGTCAGCTACAATGAGCAGTTCTTC
12	.	.	TRBV3-1/TRBV3-2	TRBJ1-3	CASSPGGNTIYF	TGTGCCAGCAGCCCTGGCGGAAACACCATATATTTT
15	.	.	TRBV11-1	TRBJ2-3	CASSSRSPSTDTQYF	TGTGCCAGCAGCTCGCGGTCTCCTAGCACAGATACGCAGTATTTT
14	.	.	TRBV28	TRBJ2-7	CASSKTHPPYEQYF	TGTGCCAGCAGCAAAACTCACCCCCCATACGAGCAGTACTTC
13	.	.	TRBV19	TRBJ2-7	CASSIRGTYEQYF	TGTGCCAGTAGTATAAGAGGAACCTACGAGCAGTACTTC
13	.	.	TRBV12-3/TRBV12-4	TRBJ1-1	CASSFRLAVSAFF	TGTGCCAGCAGTTTCCGTTTAGCAGTATCGGCTTTCTTT
15	TRBD2	.	TRBV28	TRBJ2-7	CASSFRLAGTYEQYF	TGTGCCAGCAGTTTTCGACTAGCGGGTACCTACGAGCAGTACTTC
16	.	.	TRBV4-1	TRBJ1-1	CASSQDFDSMNTEAFF	TGCGCCAGCAGCCAAGATTTCGACAGTATGAACACTGAAGCTTTCTTT
14	.	few	TRBV19	TRBJ1-2	CASSPVDRSYGYTF	TGTGCCAGTAGTCCCGTCGACAGGTCCTATGGCTACACCTTC
12	TRBD2	.	TRBV9	TRBJ2-1	CASSGLVNEQFF	TGTGCCAGCAGTGGACTAGTCAATGAGCAGTTCTTC
14	.	.	TRBV19	TRBJ1-6	CASSATGRNSPLHF	TGTGCCAGTAGTGCAACAGGACGGAATTCACCCCTCCACTTT
18	.	.	TRBV7-2	TRBJ1-3	CASSLARGGGSAGNTIYF	TGTGCCAGCAGCTTAGCGCGAGGGGGGGGGAGCGCTGGAAACACCATATATTTT
15	.	.	TRBV6-5	TRBJ2-3	CASRGGGAGGDTQYF	TGTGCCAGCAGAGGTGGGGGGGCCGGCGGAGATACGCAGTATTTT
15	TRBD1	few	TRBV24-1	TRBJ1-1	CATSAPDRGGTEAFF	TGTGCCACCAGTGCCCCCGACAGGGGAGGCACTGAAGCTTTCTTT
15	TRBD2	.	TRBV28	TRBJ2-7	CASHQSAAGGHEQYF	TGTGCCAGCCACCAGTCAGCGGCGGGAGGGCACGAGCAGTACTTC
14	.	few	TRBV19	TRBJ1-5	CASSMRGSNQPQHF	TGTGCCAGTAGTATGCGGGGAAGCAATCAGCCCCAGCATTTT
15	.	once	TRBV6-5	TRBJ1-3	CASSSKSSGGNTIYF	TGTGCCAGCAGCTCCAAGTCGTCAGGGGGAAACACCATATATTTT
16	TRBD2	.	TRBV7-2	TRBJ2-7	CASSLGVAGVGYEQYF	TGTGCCAGCAGCCTGGGCGTAGCGGGAGTGGGGTACGAGCAGTACTTC
13	.	.	TRBV10-3	TRBJ1-5	CAIRRQLGQPQHF	TGTGCCATCAGGAGACAGTTAGGTCAGCCCCAGCATTTT
15	TRBD1	.	TRBV7-9	TRBJ2-1	CASSATGAGYNEQFF	TGTGCCAGCAGCGCGACAGGGGCGGGGTACAATGAGCAGTTCTTC
13	.	.	TRBV2	TRBJ2-3	CASSELDVDTQYF	TGTGCCAGCAGTGAGCTAGACGTAGATACGCAGTATTTT
14	.	.	TRBV6-2/TRBV6-3	TRBJ2-7	CASSLGGRNYEQYF	TGTGCCAGCAGCCTTGGGGGGAGAAACTACGAGCAGTACTTC
14	.	.	TRBV11-3	TRBJ2-1	CASSPPSAHNEQFF	TGTGCCAGCAGCCCTCCTAGCGCCCACAATGAGCAGTTCTTC
17	TRBD1	once	TRBV19	TRBJ2-6	CASGTAPGFRGANVLTF	TGTGCCAGTGGGACAGCGCCGGGTTTCCGTGGGGCCAACGTCCTGACTTTC
14	TRBD2	.	TRBV7-9	TRBJ2-3	CASSFGLAADTQYF	TGTGCCAGCAGCTTTGGACTAGCGGCAGATACGCAGTATTTT
12	.	.	TRBV10-3	TRBJ1-3	CAISERGNTIYF	TGTGCCATCAGTGAAAGGGGGAACACCATATATTTT
16	TRBD2	few	TRBV28	TRBJ2-1	CASSFKREVLQNEQFF	TGTGCCAGCAGTTTCAAGCGGGAGGTTTTGCAAAATGAGCAGTTCTTC
15	.	.	TRBV27	TRBJ1-4	CASTPGGGLSEKLFF	TGTGCCAGCACTCCGGGGGGGGGCCTATCGGAAAAACTGTTTTTT
15	.	.	TRBV11-2	TRBJ1-6	CASSLGQVELSPLHF	TGTGCCAGCAGCTTAGGACAGGTTGAGCTTTCACCCCTCCACTTT
14	.	once	TRBV5-1	TRBJ1-1	CASSLDPGNTEAFF	TGCGCCAGCAGCTTGGATCCGGGAAACACTGAAGCTTTCTTT
15	.	.	TRBV18	TRBJ1-1	CASSRERGANTEAFF	TGTGCCAGCTCCCGGGAGCGCGGCGCGAACACTGAAGCTTTCTTT
17	.	few	TRBV5-8	TRBJ2-7	CASSPYQGDGRTYEQYF	TGTGCCAGCAGTCCTTACCAGGGCGACGGGAGAACCTACGAGCAGTACTTC
17	TRBD1	.	TRBV5-4	TRBJ2-7	CASSLAVLGTVSYEQYF	TGTGCCAGCAGCTTGGCAGTTCTCGGGACAGTTTCCTACGAGCAGTACTTC
17	TRBD1	.	TRBV5-1	TRBJ1-2	CASSLDTGQGNTYGYTF	TGCGCCAGCAGCTTGGACACGGGACAGGGGAACACCTATGGCTACACCTTC
14	.	once	TRBV4-2	TRBJ1-4	CASSQETQGGKLFF	TGTGCCAGCAGCCAAGAGACCCAAGGAGGAAAACTGTTTTTT
17	TRBD1	.	TRBV5-1	TRBJ1-4	CASSLGTGSATNEKLFF	TGCGCCAGCAGCTTGGGGACAGGGAGTGCAACTAATGAAAAACTGTTTTTT
15	.	.	TRBV29-1	TRBJ2-3	CSVELRDPSTDTQYF	TGCAGCGTTGAGTTGCGGGACCCTAGCACAGATACGCAGTATTTT
16	.	once	TRBV6-5	TRBJ2-5	CASSYSRGRFQETQYF	TGTGCCAGCAGTTACTCGAGAGGGCGATTCCAAGAGACCCAGTACTTC
15	TRBD1	.	TRBV2	TRBJ1-6	CASMGQGAYNSPLHF	TGTGCCAGCATGGGACAGGGGGCATATAATTCACCCCTCCACTTT
17	TRBD2	.	TRBV5-1	TRBJ2-1	CASSLAFRLAGVGEQFF	TGCGCCAGCAGCTTGGCCTTTAGACTAGCGGGAGTGGGTGAGCAGTTCTTC
16	.	.	TRBV6-2/TRBV6-3	TRBJ2-7	CASSYSPDGMLGEQYF	TGTGCCAGCAGTTACTCACCAGACGGTATGCTAGGCGAGCAGTACTTC
16	.	.	TRBV29-1	TRBJ2-7	CSVEEKGGQHSYEQYF	TGCAGCGTTGAAGAAAAAGGAGGACAGCACTCCTACGAGCAGTACTTC
14	.	.	TRBV6-5	TRBJ1-2	CASSFSPQGYGYTF	TGTGCCAGCAGTTTCTCGCCCCAGGGTTATGGCTACACCTTC
13	.	.	TRBV11-3	TRBJ2-1	CASSLGEGREQFF	TGTGCCAGCAGCTTAGGAGAGGGTCGCGAGCAGTTCTTC
15	TRBD1	.	TRBV19	TRBJ2-7	CASSPGQGVSYEQYF	TGTGCCAGTAGTCCCGGACAGGGGGTCAGCTACGAGCAGTACTTC
14	.	.	TRBV29-1	TRBJ1-2	CSEKPATGLYGYTF	TGCAGCGAAAAGCCTGCGACGGGACTCTATGGCTACACCTTC
14	.	.	TRBV7-9	TRBJ2-7	CASTSVGSSYEQYF	TGTGCCAGCACCTCCGTTGGGAGCTCCTACGAGCAGTACTTC